What follows describes a single TCR beta chain. Its cognate antigen is unknown. The protocol was immunoSEQ multiplex PCR, while the TCRdb copy is restricted to in-frame clones and leaves out a portion. The sample lists tens of thousands of clones, roughly nine tenths occurring once. Pooling was applied to second doses at about 4 or about 12 weeks. This entry is derived from a study of T cell responses to AZD1222 COVID-19 vaccine. Overall study findings and caveats: Nearly half of spike-specific TCRs reportedly go after variant regions that carry no mutations. White British donors predominated, females outnumbered males, and clonal diversity was possibly underestimated. CD4 TCRs linked to vaccination spanned spike, dominating at 160-218 and 743-854.

The germline V and J ends were trimmed by 7 bases and 0 bases, with 6 bases remaining between them. This CDR3 region has 13 residues. The sequence derives from an adult who received the AZD1222 COVID-19 vaccine. V and J are TRBV12-3 or TRBV12-4 and TRBJ2-2; D unresolved. The starting material was peripheral blood, obtained 28 days after the second AZD1222 dose. DNA for the CDR3: TGTGCCAGCACCCCGACGAACACCGGGGAGCTGTTTTTT. Its protein is CASTPTNTGELFF.